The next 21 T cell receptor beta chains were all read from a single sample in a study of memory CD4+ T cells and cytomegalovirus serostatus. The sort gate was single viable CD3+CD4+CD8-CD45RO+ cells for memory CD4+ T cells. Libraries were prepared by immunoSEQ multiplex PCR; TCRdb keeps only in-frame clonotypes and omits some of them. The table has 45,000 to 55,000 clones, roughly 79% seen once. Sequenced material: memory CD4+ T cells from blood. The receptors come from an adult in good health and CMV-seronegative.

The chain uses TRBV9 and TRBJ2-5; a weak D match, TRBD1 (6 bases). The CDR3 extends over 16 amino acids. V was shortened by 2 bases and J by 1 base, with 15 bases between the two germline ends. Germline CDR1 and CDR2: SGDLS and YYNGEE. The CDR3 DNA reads TGTGCCAGCAGCGTGTCGCCGGGACACAGCCAAGAGACCCAGTACTTC. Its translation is CASSVSPGHSQETQYF.

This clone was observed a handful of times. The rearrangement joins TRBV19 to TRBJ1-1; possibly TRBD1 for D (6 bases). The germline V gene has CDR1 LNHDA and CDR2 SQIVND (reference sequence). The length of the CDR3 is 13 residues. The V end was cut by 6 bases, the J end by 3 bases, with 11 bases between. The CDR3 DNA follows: TGTGCCAGTAGAAAATACAGGGACACTGAAGCTTTCTTT. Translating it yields CASRKYRDTEAFF.

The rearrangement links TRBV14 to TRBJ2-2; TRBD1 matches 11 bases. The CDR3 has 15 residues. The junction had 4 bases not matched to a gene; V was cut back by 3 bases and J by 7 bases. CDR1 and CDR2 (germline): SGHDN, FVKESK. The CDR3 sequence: CASSHRTGGIGELFF. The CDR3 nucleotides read TGTGCCAGCAGCCATCGGACAGGGGGCATCGGGGAGCTGTTTTTT. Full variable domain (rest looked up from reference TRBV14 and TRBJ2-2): EAGVTQFPSHSVIEKGQTVTLRCDPISGHDNLYWYRRVMGKEIKFLLHFVKESKQDESGMPNNRFLAERTGGTYSTLKVQPAELEDSGVYFCASSHRTGGIGELFFGEGSRLTVL.

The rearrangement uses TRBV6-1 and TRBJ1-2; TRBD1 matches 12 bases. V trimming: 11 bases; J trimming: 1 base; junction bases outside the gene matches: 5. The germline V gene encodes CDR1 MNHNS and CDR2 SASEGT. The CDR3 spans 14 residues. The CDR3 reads CAGTGGAYNYGYTF. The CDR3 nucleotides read TGTGCCGGGACAGGGGGCGCGTATAACTATGGCTACACCTTC.

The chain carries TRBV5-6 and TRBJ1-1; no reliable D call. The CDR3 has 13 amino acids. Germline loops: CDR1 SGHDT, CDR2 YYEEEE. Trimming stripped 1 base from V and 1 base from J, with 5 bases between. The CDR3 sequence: CASSLRENTEAFF. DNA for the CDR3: TGTGCCAGCAGCTTGAGGGAGAACACTGAAGCTTTCTTT.

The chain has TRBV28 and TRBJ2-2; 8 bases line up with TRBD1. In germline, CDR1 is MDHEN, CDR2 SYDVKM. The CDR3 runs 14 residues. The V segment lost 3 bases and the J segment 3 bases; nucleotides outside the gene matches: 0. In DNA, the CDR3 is TGTGCCAGCAGTTTGACAGGGGACACCGGGGAGCTGTTTTTT. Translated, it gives CASSLTGDTGELFF.

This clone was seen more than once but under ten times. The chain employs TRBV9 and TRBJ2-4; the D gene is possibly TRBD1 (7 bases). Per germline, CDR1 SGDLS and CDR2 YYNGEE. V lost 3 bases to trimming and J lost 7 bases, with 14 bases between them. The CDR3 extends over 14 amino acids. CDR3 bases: TGTGCCAGCAGCGCGGGGACAGCGGGTAACATTCAGTACTTC. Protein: CASSAGTAGNIQYF.

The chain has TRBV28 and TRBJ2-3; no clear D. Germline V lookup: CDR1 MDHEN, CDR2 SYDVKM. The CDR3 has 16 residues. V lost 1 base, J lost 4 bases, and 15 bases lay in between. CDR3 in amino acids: CASSLYGSEGADTQYF. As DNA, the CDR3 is TGTGCCAGCAGTTTATATGGTAGTGAAGGCGCAGATACGCAGTATTTT.

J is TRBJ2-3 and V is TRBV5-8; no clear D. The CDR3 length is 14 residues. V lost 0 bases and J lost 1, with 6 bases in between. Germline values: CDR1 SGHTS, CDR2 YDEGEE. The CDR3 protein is CASSLDRGTDTQYF. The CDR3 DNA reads TGTGCCAGCAGCTTGGACAGAGGCACAGATACGCAGTATTTT.

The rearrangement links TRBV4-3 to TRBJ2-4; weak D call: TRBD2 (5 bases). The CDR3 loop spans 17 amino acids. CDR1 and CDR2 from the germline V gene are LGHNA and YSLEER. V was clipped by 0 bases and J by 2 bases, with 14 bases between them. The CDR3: CASSQDATSGPKNIQYF. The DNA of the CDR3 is TGCGCCAGCAGCCAAGATGCAACTAGTGGACCCAAAAACATTCAGTACTTC.

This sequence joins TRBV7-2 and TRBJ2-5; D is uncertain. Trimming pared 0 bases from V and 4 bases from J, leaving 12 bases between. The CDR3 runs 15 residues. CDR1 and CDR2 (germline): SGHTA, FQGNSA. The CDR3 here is CASSLAWSPPETQYF. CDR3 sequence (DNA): TGTGCCAGCAGCTTAGCCTGGTCGCCGCCAGAGACCCAGTACTTC. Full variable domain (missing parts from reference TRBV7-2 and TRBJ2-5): GAGVSQSPSNKVTEKGKDVELRCDPISGHTALYWYRQSLGQGLEFLIYFQGNSAPDKSGLPSDRFSAERTGGSVSTLTIQRTQQEDSAVYLCASSLAWSPPETQYFGPGTRLLVL.

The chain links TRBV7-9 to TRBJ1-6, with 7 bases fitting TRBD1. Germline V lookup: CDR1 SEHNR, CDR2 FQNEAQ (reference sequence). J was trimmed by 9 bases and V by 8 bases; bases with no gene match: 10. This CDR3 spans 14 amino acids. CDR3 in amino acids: CASSRERQGSPLHF. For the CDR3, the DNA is TGTGCCAGCTCAAGGGAACGACAGGGTTCACCCCTCCACTTT.

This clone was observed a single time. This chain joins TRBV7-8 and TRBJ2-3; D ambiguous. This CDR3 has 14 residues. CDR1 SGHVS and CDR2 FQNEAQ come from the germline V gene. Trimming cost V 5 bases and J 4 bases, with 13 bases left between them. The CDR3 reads CASSLRHTADTQYF. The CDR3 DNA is TGTGCCAGCAGCCTCCGTCATACCGCAGATACGCAGTATTTT.

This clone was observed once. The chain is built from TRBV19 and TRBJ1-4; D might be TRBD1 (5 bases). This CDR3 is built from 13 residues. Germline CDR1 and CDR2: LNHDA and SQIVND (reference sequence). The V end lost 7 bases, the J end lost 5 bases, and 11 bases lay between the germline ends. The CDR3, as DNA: TGTGCCAGTATCGAGGGGAGGAATGAAAAACTGTTTTTT. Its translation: CASIEGRNEKLFF.

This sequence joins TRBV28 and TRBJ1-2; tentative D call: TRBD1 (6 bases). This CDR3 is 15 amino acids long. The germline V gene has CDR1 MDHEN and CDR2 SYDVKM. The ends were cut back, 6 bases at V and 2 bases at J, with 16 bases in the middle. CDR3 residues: CASSSQGTPNYGYTF. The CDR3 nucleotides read TGTGCCAGCAGCTCCCAGGGGACGCCGAACTATGGCTACACCTTC.

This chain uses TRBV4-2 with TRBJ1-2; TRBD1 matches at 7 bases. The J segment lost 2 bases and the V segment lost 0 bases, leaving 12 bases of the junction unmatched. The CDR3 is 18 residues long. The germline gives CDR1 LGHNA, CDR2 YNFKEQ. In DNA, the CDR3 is TGTGCCAGCAGCCAAGACCCCCGGGAAAAGACAGGGAACTATGGCTACACCTTC. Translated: CASSQDPREKTGNYGYTF.

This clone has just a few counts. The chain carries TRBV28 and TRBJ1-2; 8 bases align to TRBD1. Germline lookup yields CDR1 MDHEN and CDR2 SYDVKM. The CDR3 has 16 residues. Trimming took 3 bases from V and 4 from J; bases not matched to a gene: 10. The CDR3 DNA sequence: TGTGCCAGCAGTTTCCCTCCCGGACAGGGTACCTATGGCTACACCTTC. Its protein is CASSFPPGQGTYGYTF.

The CDR3 protein is CASSPGWGETQYF. The CDR3 nucleotides read TGCGCCAGCAGTCCGGGTTGGGGGGAGACCCAGTACTTC. The J gene is TRBJ2-5, the V gene TRBV5-1, with D perhaps being TRBD1 or TRBD2 (5 bases each). The CDR3 runs 13 residues. The germline gives CDR1 SGHRS, CDR2 YFSETQ. Trimming took 5 bases from V and 5 from J, leaving 13 bases between them.

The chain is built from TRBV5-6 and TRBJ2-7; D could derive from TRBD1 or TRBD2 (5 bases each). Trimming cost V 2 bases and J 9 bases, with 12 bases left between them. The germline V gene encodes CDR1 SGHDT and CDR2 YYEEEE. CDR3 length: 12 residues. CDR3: CASSFRDVRQYF. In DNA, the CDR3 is TGTGCCAGCAGCTTCCGGGACGTGCGGCAGTACTTC.

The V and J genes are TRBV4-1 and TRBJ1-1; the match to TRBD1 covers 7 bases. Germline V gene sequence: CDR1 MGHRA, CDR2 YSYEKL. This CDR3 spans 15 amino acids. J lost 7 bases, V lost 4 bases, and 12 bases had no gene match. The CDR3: CASSRPDREADEAFF. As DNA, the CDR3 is TGCGCCAGCAGCCGCCCAGACAGGGAAGCGGATGAAGCTTTCTTT.

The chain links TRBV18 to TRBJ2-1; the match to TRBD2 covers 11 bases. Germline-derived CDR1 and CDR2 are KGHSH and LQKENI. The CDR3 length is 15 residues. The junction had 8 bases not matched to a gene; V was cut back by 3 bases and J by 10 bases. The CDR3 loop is CASSPASGRTREQFF. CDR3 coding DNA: TGTGCCAGCTCACCCGCTAGCGGGAGGACGAGGGAGCAGTTCTTC.